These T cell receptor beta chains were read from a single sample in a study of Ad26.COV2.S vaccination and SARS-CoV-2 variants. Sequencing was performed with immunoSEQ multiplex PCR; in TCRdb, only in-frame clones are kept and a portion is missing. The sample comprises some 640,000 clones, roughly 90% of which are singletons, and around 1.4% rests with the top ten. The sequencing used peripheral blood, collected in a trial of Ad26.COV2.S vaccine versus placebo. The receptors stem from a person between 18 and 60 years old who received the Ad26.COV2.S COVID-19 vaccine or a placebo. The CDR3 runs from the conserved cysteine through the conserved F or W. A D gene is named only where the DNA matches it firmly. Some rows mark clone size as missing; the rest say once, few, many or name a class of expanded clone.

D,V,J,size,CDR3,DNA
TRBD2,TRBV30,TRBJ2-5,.,CAWSSSGGRAQYF,TGTGCCTGGAGTTCTAGCGGGGGCCGGGCCCAGTACTTC
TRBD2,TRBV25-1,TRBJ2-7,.,CASSEYGRGYEQYF,TGTGCCAGCAGTGAATATGGGAGGGGCTACGAGCAGTACTTC
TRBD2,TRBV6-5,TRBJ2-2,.,CASRLAENTGELFF,TGTGCCAGCAGGCTAGCGGAGAACACCGGGGAGCTGTTTTTT
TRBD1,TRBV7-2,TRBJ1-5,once,CASSTGVNQPQHF,TGTGCCAGCAGCACAGGGGTTAATCAGCCCCAGCATTTT
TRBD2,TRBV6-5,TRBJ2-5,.,CASQTWTSRQETQYF,TGTGCCAGTCAGACCTGGACTAGCCGCCAAGAGACCCAGTACTTC
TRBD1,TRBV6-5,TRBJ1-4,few,CASLRQGGEKLFF,TGTGCCAGCTTGCGACAGGGTGGAGAAAAACTGTTTTTT
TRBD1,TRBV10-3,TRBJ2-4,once,CAIGTGLDIQYF,TGTGCCATCGGGACAGGGTTGGACATTCAGTACTTC
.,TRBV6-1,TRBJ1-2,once,CASTPGWTNYGYTF,TGTGCCAGCACCCCGGGTTGGACTAACTATGGCTACACCTTC
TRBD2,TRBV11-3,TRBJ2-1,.,CASSLSGGATNEQFF,TGTGCCAGCAGCCTTAGCGGGGGGGCCACCAATGAGCAGTTCTTC
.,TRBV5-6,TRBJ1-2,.,CASSRDDRSGYTF,TGTGCCAGCAGCCGAGACGACAGGAGTGGCTACACCTTC
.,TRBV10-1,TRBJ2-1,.,CASSEASAYNEQFF,TGCGCCAGCAGTGAGGCTAGCGCATACAATGAGCAGTTCTTC